Included here is one T cell receptor (beta chain) sequence, with context. This specimen belongs to a study of blood T cell repertoires in COVID-19. With V trimmed by 5 bases and J by 11 bases, 11 bases remained unmatched. This CDR3 contains 15 residues. Per the germline V gene, CDR1 is SEHNR and CDR2 is FQNEAQ (reference sequence). Method: immunoSEQ multiplex PCR; TCRdb's copy keeps in-frame clones and lacks some. Among 250,000 to 300,000 clones listed, around 85% were seen once. The chain combines TRBV7-9 with TRBJ1-6, with 8 nucleotides matching TRBD1. The TCR comes from a woman in her seventies with acute or convalescent COVID-19. Sequencing input: peripheral blood. CDR3 bases: TGTGCCAGCAGCCGACCCGGAGACAGGGGCCCACCCCTCCACTTT. Translating it yields CASSRPGDRGPPLHF. The full variable domain, rest sourced from reference TRBV7-9 and TRBJ1-6, is DTGVSQNPRHKITKRGQNVTFRCDPISEHNRLYWYRQTLGQGPEFLTYFQNEAQLEKSRLLSDRFSAERPKGSFSTLEIQRTEQGDSAMYLCASSRPGDRGPPLHFGNGTRLTVT.